The T cell receptor beta chain described here comes from a study of T cell responses to AZD1222 COVID-19 vaccine (dated by TCRdb to about 2021). As for the study more broadly: AZD1222 recipients with second doses at about 4 weeks or about 12 weeks were pooled, because spike-specific TCR depth and breadth did not differ between schedules. A total of 233 trial participants underwent TCR sequencing, of whom about 210 had received two doses of AZD1222 and about 25 had received two doses of the MenACWY control vaccine. Enrollment into the trials was organized by age into subgroups of 18-55, 56-69 and 70-plus years, and those subgroups contained roughly 140, 27 and 60 TCR-sequenced participants, respectively.

The CDR3 regions of human TCRbeta chains were analyzed by immunosequencing. Regarding the original processing steps: TCRs in the repertoires were matched against a reference library of SARS-CoV-2-specific TCRs that had been generated with the MIRA antigen-specificity platform. Breadth meant the fraction of unique TCRs that were SARS-CoV-2-associated, whereas depth meant the fraction of total T cells that were SARS-CoV-2-associated. Using the MIRA data, every spike-specific TCR was mapped to the spike region that the TCR reacted to and assigned to either a CD4 or a CD8 class. Log10-transformed breadth and depth values were compared by one-way ANOVA with Sidak's multiple comparisons tests. Sourced from immuneACCESS, this table was stored by TCRdb with only in-frame sequences that have V and J called. A share of the clones is absent; for the studies checked, an unresolved V gene accounts for under half, and the remainder has no known explanation. V and J calls and clone size are those listed in that table; D and trimming were worked out from the DNA. The table for this sample lists about 140,000 clones; roughly 90% of them were counted only once. The ten largest clonotypes hold more than 4.5% of the sample.

Details on this clone: There is no known antigen for this receptor. Base quality data are lacking; no much larger clone is found one base away.

Beyond this particular receptor, the publication reports: Because no day 14 peak-response samples were available, repertoires were characterized only after the peak T cell response. The 56-69-year group was small, and its depth increase did not reach significance, likely because of low power. Only five or six AZD1222 recipients were SARS-CoV-2 seropositive at baseline, limiting conclusions about previously exposed vaccinees. Reportedly, close to half of the unique spike-specific TCRs recognized epitopes lying outside the regions that are mutated in the B.1.351 and B.1.1.7 variants. Participants were mostly white British and included more females than males, and it was suggested by the authors that clonal diversity may have been underestimated. The vaccine-associated CD4 TCRs covered the entire spike protein, and the dominant responses fell in regions 160-218 and 743-854. After two AZD1222 doses, both the breadth and the depth of spike-specific TCRs were significantly higher than at day 0 and than in MenACWY recipients.

Sample time point, as interpreted from the label and publication: baseline before first vaccination. The vaccinee samples were drawn from two UK trials, COV001 and COV002, one of which was a single-blind randomized controlled phase 2/3 trial testing AZD1222 (ChAdOx1 nCoV-19) in healthy adults. For TCRbeta chain sequencing, PBMC samples were collected from trial participants at day 0 and at day 28 after the second dose. The V and J ends are trimmed by 7 bases and 0 bases, leaving 13 bases between them. CDR1 SQVTM and CDR2 ANQGSEA were looked up in the germline V gene. Reading from cysteine to phenylalanine, the CDR3 counts 13 amino acids. The DNA shown is the 39-base CDR3, in frame from base 1.

Here the chain combines TRBV29-1 and TRBJ2-7, with no confidently assigned D gene. The TCR comes from an adult in good health. The sequenced sample was peripheral blood, obtained on day 0 of AZD1222 vaccination. The CDR3 has the sequence CSASDGLSYEQYF. The nucleotides read TGCAGCGCGTCGGACGGCCTCTCCTACGAGCAGTACTTC.